Below, 3 T cell receptor beta chains from the same sample are listed, as sequenced in a study of OX40 agonist ivuxolimab in advanced cancers. Assay used: immunoSEQ multiplex PCR; TCRdb lists only in-frame clones, some missing. The sample holds tens of thousands of clones, around 92% seen once. The sequences come from CD4+ or CD8+ T cells sorted from blood, collected in a trial of the OX40 agonist ivuxolimab. The receptors were sampled from an adult with an advanced solid tumor such as melanoma, head and neck, liver or kidney cancer.

This sequence joins TRBV27 and TRBJ2-7; TRBD2 is a possible D gene (6 bases). CDR1 and CDR2 from the germline V gene are MNHEY and SMNVEV (reference sequence). V shed 0 bases and J shed 3 bases, with 9 bases lying between them. The CDR3 spans 14 residues. CDR3 nucleotide sequence: TGTGCCAGCAGTTTATCGGGACTGCTCTACGAGCAGTACTTC. Amino acids: CASSLSGLLYEQYF.

This sequence joins TRBV4-3 and TRBJ2-2; TRBD2 matches at 10 bases. This CDR3 spans 19 amino acids. From germline, CDR1 is LGHNA and CDR2 YSLEER. Trimming cost V 0 bases and J 0 bases; bases outside gene matches: 7. CDR3 nucleotide sequence: TGCGCCAGCAGCCAAGAAGGGACTAGCGAGTATTCGAACACCGGGGAGCTGTTTTTT. Amino acid sequence: CASSQEGTSEYSNTGELFF.

The J gene is TRBJ2-3, the V gene TRBV9; D gene ambiguous. The V end lost 0 bases, the J end lost 2 bases, and 4 bases lay between the germline ends. Germline loops: CDR1 SGDLS, CDR2 YYNGEE. The CDR3 contains 13 residues. CDR3 region: CASSVGDTDTQYF. In DNA, the CDR3 is TGTGCCAGCAGCGTAGGAGACACAGATACGCAGTATTTT.